This T cell receptor (beta chain) was identified in a study of a mutant IDH1 vaccine in newly diagnosed glioma. This sample's time point: week 35, safety follow-up. A 20-mer mutant IDH1 peptide at 300 ug was injected subcutaneously with topical imiquimod. This clone has only a few counts. Its antigen is not identified. The germline CDR1 and CDR2 sequences are SGHVS and FNYEAQ. The CDR3 extends over 15 amino acids. Trimming removed 4 bases from V and 3 bases from J, with 16 bases in between. The protocol was immunoSEQ multiplex PCR, while the TCRdb copy is restricted to in-frame clones and leaves out a portion. This table holds tens of thousands of clones, 85% to 90% found once.

This clonotype was sampled from a man aged 40-49 years with glioma. The chain employs TRBV7-6 and TRBJ2-7, with a possible D match to TRBD1 (5 bases). Sequenced material: PBMCs, taken from a glioma patient whose treatment included an IDH1 peptide vaccine. In DNA, the CDR3 is TGTGCCAGCAGCTCCTCCTACTTAGACAGCTACGAGCAGTACTTC. This gives the protein CASSSSYLDSYEQYF.